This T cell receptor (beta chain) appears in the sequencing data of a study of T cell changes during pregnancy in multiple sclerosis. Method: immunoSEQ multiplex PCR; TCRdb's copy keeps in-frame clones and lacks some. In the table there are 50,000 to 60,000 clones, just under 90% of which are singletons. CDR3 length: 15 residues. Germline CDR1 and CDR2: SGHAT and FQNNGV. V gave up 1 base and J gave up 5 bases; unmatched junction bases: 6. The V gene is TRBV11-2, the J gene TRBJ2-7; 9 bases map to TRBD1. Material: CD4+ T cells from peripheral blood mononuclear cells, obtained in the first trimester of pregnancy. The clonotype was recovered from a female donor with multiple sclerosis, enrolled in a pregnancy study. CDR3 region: CASSLVGQGGHEQYF. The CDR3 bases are TGTGCCAGCAGCTTAGTGGGACAGGGAGGTCACGAGCAGTACTTC.